Described below is a single T cell receptor (beta chain) sequence and its context. The antigen is not known. The CDR3 extends over 14 amino acids. Trimming pared 1 base from V and 7 bases from J, leaving 11 bases between. CDR1 and CDR2 (germline): SGHTA, FQGNSA. The protocol was immunoSEQ multiplex PCR, while the TCRdb copy is restricted to in-frame clones and leaves out a portion. Of 70,000 to 85,000 clones in the sample, around 81% are singletons; the top ten hold approximately 7.7%. These data originate in a study of cytotoxic CD8 clonotypes in ibrutinib-treated CLL. Study-wide results and limits: The times at which samples were taken varied between sustained-remission and progressing patients. Age-matched healthy donor levels were exceeded by baseline clonality, which tracked circulating CD8+ T-cell counts. The clonality rise at ibrutinib response reflected private clonotype expansion.

The source was PBMCs, collected at disease progression, from a patient treated with ibrutinib. This TCR came from a human donor with chronic lymphocytic leukemia. The rearrangement links TRBV7-2 to TRBJ1-5; tentatively, D is TRBD1 (6 bases). In DNA form, the CDR3 reads TGTGCCAGCAGCTTAGACAGGGTCGGGCAGCCCCAGCATTTT. This gives the protein CASSLDRVGQPQHF.